The source of this T cell receptor beta chain is a study of T-cell memory formation after mild COVID-19. This clonotype appeared a few times. Its antigen is not known. Study conclusions and caveats: The authors did not confirm SARS-CoV-2 specificity of second-wave clones peaking day 37. Pre-infection memory contained some responding clones, which suggested that cross-reactive memory had joined.

CDR3 length: 14 residues. V gave up 0 bases and J gave up 0 bases, with 6 bases separating them. CDR1 and CDR2 (germline): LGHNA, YSLEER. 5'RACE primed from the constant segment yielded TCR alpha and TCR beta cDNA libraries bearing sample barcodes and UMIs. In TCRdb, the 5' RACE reads were re-called with MiXCR into one record per CDR3 protein. The sample has roughly 240,000 distinct CDR3 sequences, roughly 15% seen once. The V and J genes are TRBV4-3 and TRBJ2-7; D gene uncertain. Specimen: PBMCs or a T cell subset sorted from them (not recorded which). The sequence derives from an adult woman who had mild COVID-19 (a few samples of this study predate the infection). Cell type and time point are not known. DNA of the CDR3: TGCGCCAGCAGCCAAGAGCGGAACTCCTACGAGCAGTACTTC. Protein sequence: CASSQERNSYEQYF.